This TCR beta chain was recorded in a study of neurological immune-mediated disorders. Broader study findings: While HTLV-1-associated myelopathy showed the greatest TCR clonal expansion, multiple sclerosis showed the least, falling below healthy controls.

TCRdb independently ran MiXCR on the 5' RACE reads; one entry per CDR3 protein. Counted here are 45,000 to 65,000 distinct CDR3 sequences, roughly 4.4% occurring once; the ten biggest clones make up about 3%. The table lists this clonotype with many counts. Its antigen is as yet unknown. The TCR comes from a man aged 50-59 years with multiple sclerosis. Sequencing was performed on PBMCs.

The CDR3 protein is CSARVGGRETQYF. The CDR3 nucleotides are TGCAGTGCTAGAGTCGGGGGGCGTGAGACCCAGTACTTC. The rearrangement links TRBV20-1 to TRBJ2-5; the D gene is possibly TRBD2 (7 bases). The CDR3 totals 13 residues. V shed 1 base and J shed 5 bases, with 11 bases lying between them. Germline V gene sequence: CDR1 DFQATT, CDR2 SNEGSKA (reference sequence).